The T cell receptor (beta chain) under discussion was sequenced for a study of blood T cell repertoires in COVID-19. Study-wide context: Donors in the United States, Italy and Spain gave samples during acute or convalescent COVID-19.

Germline V CDR1 and CDR2: SGHTA, FQGTGA. Trimming removed 1 base at V and 3 bases at J, with 8 bases between. The CDR3 runs 14 residues. Method: immunoSEQ multiplex PCR; TCRdb's copy keeps in-frame clones and lacks some. Here the sample spans 540,000 or so clones, about 89% being singletons. Material for sequencing was peripheral blood. The genes are TRBV7-3 and TRBJ2-3; D is ambiguous. The clonotype originates from a woman aged 50 to 65 with COVID-19, enrolled during active disease. CDR3 residues: CASSLNPGTDTQYF. The CDR3 DNA is TGTGCCAGCAGCTTAAATCCAGGAACAGATACGCAGTATTTT.